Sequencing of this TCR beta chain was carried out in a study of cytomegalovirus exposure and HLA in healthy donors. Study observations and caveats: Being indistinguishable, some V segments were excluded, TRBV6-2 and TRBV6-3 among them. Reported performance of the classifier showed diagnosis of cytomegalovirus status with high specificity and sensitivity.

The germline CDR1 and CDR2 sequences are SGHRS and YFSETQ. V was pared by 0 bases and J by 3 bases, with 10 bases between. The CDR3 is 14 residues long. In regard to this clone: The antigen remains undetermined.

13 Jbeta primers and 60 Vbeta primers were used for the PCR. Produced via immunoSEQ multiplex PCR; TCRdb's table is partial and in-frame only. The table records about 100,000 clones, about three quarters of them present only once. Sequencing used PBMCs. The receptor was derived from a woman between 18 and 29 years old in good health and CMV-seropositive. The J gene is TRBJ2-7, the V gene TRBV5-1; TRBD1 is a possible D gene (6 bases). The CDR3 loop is CASSLGTVIYEQYF. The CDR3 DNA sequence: TGCGCCAGCAGCTTGGGGACAGTAATCTACGAGCAGTACTTC. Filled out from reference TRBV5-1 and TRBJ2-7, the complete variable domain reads KAGVTQTPRYLIKTRGQQVTLSCSPISGHRSVSWYQQTPGQGLQFLFEYFSETQRNKGNFPGRFSGRQFSNSRSEMNVSTLELGDSALYLCASSLGTVIYEQYFGPGTRLTVT.